This entry lists 27 T cell receptor beta chains sequenced from one sample in a study of OX40 agonist ivuxolimab in advanced cancers. TCRdb's copy holds only in-frame clones and misses some; the assay was immunoSEQ multiplex PCR. The data hold over 75,000 clones, with more than 70% observed a single time. This sample comprised CD4+ or CD8+ T cells sorted from blood, obtained in a trial of the OX40 agonist ivuxolimab. These receptors all come from an adult with an advanced solid tumor such as melanoma, head and neck, liver or kidney cancer.

This rearrangement joins TRBV6-1 to TRBJ2-1; 13 bases agree with TRBD2. With 1 base clipped from V and 9 bases from J, the junction kept 18 bases outside the gene matches. The CDR3 contains 20 residues. Looked up from germline, CDR1 is MNHNS and CDR2 is SASEGT. The CDR3 sequence: CASSEDGLAGVGKRMGEQFF. CDR3 bases: TGTGCCAGCAGTGAAGACGGACTAGCGGGAGTAGGGAAAAGAATGGGTGAGCAGTTCTTC.

This clone came up once. The chain carries TRBV5-8 and TRBJ1-1, with D hard to call. CDR1 SGHTS and CDR2 YDEGEE come from the germline V gene. The V end was cut by 1 base, the J end by 6 bases, with 7 bases between. The length of the CDR3 is 12 residues. CDR3 protein: CASSLRTSEAFF. Written as DNA, the CDR3 is TGTGCCAGCAGCTTGCGAACTTCTGAAGCTTTCTTT.

The rearrangement links TRBV19 to TRBJ2-3; the match to TRBD2 covers 9 bases. The CDR3 extends over 15 amino acids. In germline, CDR1 is LNHDA, CDR2 SQIVND (reference sequence). V dropped 1 base and J dropped 4; count of bases not matched to a gene: 3. In DNA form, the CDR3 reads TGTGCCAGTAGTATAGCTAGCGGGACGGCAGATACGCAGTATTTT. Amino acid sequence: CASSIASGTADTQYF.

The rearrangement links TRBV19 to TRBJ1-3; a possible D gene is TRBD1 (6 bases). The CDR3 covers 15 residues. Germline V lookup: CDR1 LNHDA, CDR2 SQIVND (reference sequence). Trimming stripped 6 bases from V and 7 bases from J, with 19 bases between. The CDR3 loop reads CASSRGGDYVNTIYF. DNA for the CDR3: TGTGCCAGTAGCAGAGGGGGGGATTACGTTAACACCATATATTTT. The whole variable domain, filled in from reference TRBV19 and TRBJ1-3, reads DGGITQSPKYLFRKEGQNVTLSCEQNLNHDAMYWYRQDPGQGLRLIYYSQIVNDFQKGDIAEGYSVSREKKESFPLTVTSAQKNPTAFYLCASSRGGDYVNTIYFGEGSWLTVV.

This clone showed up just a few times. The same CDR3 arises from other DNA sequences in this sample as well. The chain is built from TRBV27 and TRBJ1-2, with D unclear. Per the germline V gene, CDR1 is MNHEY and CDR2 is SMNVEV (reference sequence). CDR3 length: 13 residues. V was trimmed by 2 bases and J by 4 bases, leaving 8 bases between them. Written as DNA, the CDR3 is TGTGCCAGCAGTTTACTGTCAGGCTATGGCTACACCTTC. This sequence encodes CASSLLSGYGYTF.

V usage is TRBV6-5 and J usage is TRBJ1-1; D not certain. V was clipped by 11 bases and J by 0 bases, with 10 bases between them. Per germline, CDR1 MNHEY and CDR2 SVGAGI. The CDR3 length is 12 residues. Here the CDR3 reads CASNTVNTEAFF. The CDR3 DNA reads TGTGCCTCAAACACCGTGAACACTGAAGCTTTCTTT.

The V call is TRBV28, the J call TRBJ2-3, with D unresolved. CDR1 is MDHEN and CDR2 is SYDVKM in the germline V gene. V lost 5 bases and J lost 0, with 12 bases in between. This CDR3 spans 15 amino acids. The CDR3: CASSLDLRSTDTQYF. CDR3 nucleotide sequence: TGTGCCAGCAGTCTGGACCTCCGAAGCACAGATACGCAGTATTTT.

This chain joins TRBV6-6 and TRBJ1-2, with D maybe TRBD1 (6 bases). The CDR3 is 13 residues long. V dropped 5 bases and J dropped 7 bases, with 14 bases sitting between them. Germline lookup yields CDR1 MNHNY and CDR2 SVGAGI (reference sequence). The CDR3 region has the DNA TGTGCCAGCAGTCTAGCGGGACATCGTGGCTACACCTTC. Translation gives CASSLAGHRGYTF.

This chain connects TRBV7-9 to TRBJ2-1, with D possibly matching TRBD2 (6 bases). Germline loops: CDR1 SEHNR, CDR2 FQNEAQ (reference sequence). The V and J ends lost 4 bases and 1 base respectively, with 14 bases between them. The CDR3 loop spans 16 amino acids. The CDR3: CASSSRTGVSYNEQFF. CDR3 nucleotides: TGTGCCAGCAGCTCCCGTACGGGAGTGTCCTACAATGAGCAGTTCTTC.

This chain's CDR3 is CASRSGRVAYEQYF. The CDR3 DNA reads TGTGCCAGCCGGAGCGGCAGGGTAGCTTACGAGCAGTACTTC. The chain employs TRBV27 and TRBJ2-7, with D perhaps assigned TRBD1 or TRBD2 (5 bases each). The CDR3 sequence is 14 residues long. From germline, CDR1 is MNHEY and CDR2 SMNVEV (reference sequence). V was pared by 8 bases and J by 4 bases, with 18 bases between.

This clone came up once. The rearrangement uses TRBV18 and TRBJ2-3; D is perhaps TRBD2 (6 bases). V lost 3 bases and J lost 2, with 6 bases in between. Germline CDR1 reads KGHSH; CDR2 reads LQKENI. The CDR3 contains 13 residues. The chain's CDR3 is CASSPRDTDTQYF. The CDR3 DNA follows: TGTGCCAGCTCACCGCGGGACACAGATACGCAGTATTTT.

The chain carries TRBV7-3 and TRBJ2-3, with 13 bases aligning to TRBD2. This CDR3 comprises 14 residues. From germline, CDR1 is SGHTA and CDR2 FQGTGA. Trimming took 5 bases from V and 6 from J; bases not matched to a gene: 2. The CDR3 is CASSRTSGSDTQYF. CDR3 nucleotides: TGTGCCAGCAGCCGGACTAGCGGGAGTGATACGCAGTATTTT. The full variable domain, completed using reference TRBV7-3 and TRBJ2-3, is GAGVSQTPSNKVTEKGKYVELRCDPISGHTALYWYRQSLGQGPEFLIYFQGTGAADDSGLPNDRFFAVRPEGSVSTLKIQRTERGDSAVYLCASSRTSGSDTQYFGPGTRLTVL.

CDR3 residues: CASSAFTGGGETQYF. Here the CDR3 DNA reads TGTGCCAGCAGTGCCTTTACAGGGGGTGGAGAGACCCAGTACTTC. The V call is TRBV6-1, the J call TRBJ2-5; the match to TRBD1 covers 8 bases. The ends lost 4 bases at V and 4 bases at J; junction bases unmatched: 8. The CDR3 spans 15 residues. Germline V lookup: CDR1 MNHNS, CDR2 SASEGT.

The V call is TRBV5-1, the J call TRBJ1-1; D unresolved. This CDR3 spans 12 amino acids. V lost 4 bases and J 1 base, leaving 5 bases between the germline ends. In germline, CDR1 is SGHRS, CDR2 YFSETQ. In DNA, the CDR3 is TGCGCCAGCAGCCCAGGGAACACTGAAGCTTTCTTT. Translation gives CASSPGNTEAFF.

The gene calls are TRBV7-9 and TRBJ1-4; D is undetermined. Germline loops: CDR1 SEHNR, CDR2 FQNEAQ (reference sequence). The CDR3 extends over 15 amino acids. Trimming took 0 bases from V and 3 from J, leaving 8 bases between them. This CDR3 is CASSLASTANEKLFF. The CDR3 nucleotides are TGTGCCAGCAGCTTAGCGTCAACGGCTAATGAAAAACTGTTTTTT.

The V gene is TRBV7-9, the J gene TRBJ1-1, with TRBD1 matching 9 bases. Germline CDR1 is SEHNR and CDR2 is FQNEAQ (reference sequence). The CDR3 contains 13 residues. The V and J ends lost 0 bases and 12 bases, in that order; junction bases with no gene match: 5. The CDR3 region is CASSLAGDRGTFF. CDR3 sequence (DNA): TGTGCCAGCAGCTTAGCTGGCGACAGGGGGACTTTCTTT.

The V gene is TRBV7-3, the J gene TRBJ2-5, with D perhaps assigned TRBD1 or TRBD2 (7 bases each). Germline V CDR1 and CDR2: SGHTA, FQGTGA. There are 14 residues in the CDR3. The V and J ends lost 5 bases and 5 bases respectively, with 15 bases between them. The CDR3 here is CASSPQGGGETQYF. DNA of the CDR3: TGTGCCAGCAGCCCCCAGGGAGGGGGCGAGACCCAGTACTTC. Full variable domain (remainder filled in from reference TRBV7-3 and TRBJ2-5): GAGVSQTPSNKVTEKGKYVELRCDPISGHTALYWYRQSLGQGPEFLIYFQGTGAADDSGLPNDRFFAVRPEGSVSTLKIQRTERGDSAVYLCASSPQGGGETQYFGPGTRLLVL.

The chain is built from TRBV7-9 and TRBJ2-5, with 8 nucleotides matching TRBD2. The germline V gene encodes CDR1 SEHNR and CDR2 FQNEAQ (reference sequence). Losses at the gene ends were 5 bases for V and 5 bases for J; bases not matched to a gene: 4. The length of the CDR3 is 13 residues. CDR3 sequence reads: CASSKAGVETQYF. The CDR3 DNA reads as TGTGCCAGCAGCAAAGCGGGAGTTGAGACCCAGTACTTC.

The chain uses TRBV10-3 and TRBJ2-5; D is undetermined. The CDR3 runs 11 residues. Germline CDR1 is ENHRY and CDR2 is SYGVKD. V gave up 7 bases and J gave up 1 base, with 4 bases separating them. CDR3 residues: CAIMAQETQYF. As DNA, the CDR3 is TGTGCCATCATGGCCCAAGAGACCCAGTACTTC.

This chain uses TRBV5-1 with TRBJ2-7; 10 positions match TRBD2. The CDR3 has 15 residues. Germline assignment: CDR1 SGHRS and CDR2 YFSETQ. The V segment lost 4 bases and the J segment 0 bases; nucleotides outside the gene matches: 4. CDR3 coding DNA: TGCGCCAGCAGCCATACTAGCGGGATCTCCTACGAGCAGTACGTC. It encodes CASSHTSGISYEQYV.

This sequence joins TRBV7-2 and TRBJ2-2; D unclear. The CDR3 runs 15 residues. The germline V gene has CDR1 SGHTA and CDR2 FQGNSA. V was shortened by 2 bases and J by 6 bases, with 13 bases between the two germline ends. The CDR3 coding sequence is TGTGCCAGCAGCTTAAGGTCGAATATGGCCGGGGAGCTGTTTTTT. It yields the protein CASSLRSNMAGELFF.

The chain combines TRBV5-4 with TRBJ2-1; no clear D. V lost 3 bases and J lost 0, with 16 bases in between. This CDR3 spans 17 amino acids. In germline, CDR1 is SGHNT, CDR2 YYREEE (reference sequence). CDR3 protein: CASSSESQISSYNEQFF. The CDR3 DNA follows: TGTGCCAGCAGCTCTGAGTCGCAGATTAGCTCCTACAATGAGCAGTTCTTC. The full variable domain, completed using reference TRBV5-4 and TRBJ2-1, is ETGVTQSPTHLIKTRGQQVTLRCSSQSGHNTVSWYQQALGQGPQFIFQYYREEENGRGNFPPRFSGLQFPNYSSELNVNALELDDSALYLCASSSESQISSYNEQFFGPGTRLTVL.

This chain uses TRBV27 with TRBJ1-1; 9 nucleotides line up with TRBD1. CDR3 length equals 14 residues. With V trimmed by 5 bases and J by 2 bases, 3 bases remained unmatched. Germline V CDR1 and CDR2: MNHEY, SMNVEV (reference sequence). CDR3 nucleotides: TGTGCCAGCAGTCGACAGGGGGTTAACACTGAAGCTTTCTTT. It translates to CASSRQGVNTEAFF.

J is TRBJ2-2 and V is TRBV9; D ambiguous. The CDR3 runs to 16 residues. V lost 0 bases to trimming and J lost 5 bases, with 14 bases between them. The germline V gene encodes CDR1 SGDLS and CDR2 YYNGEE. The CDR3 region is CASSVGGGEFTGELFF. CDR3 DNA: TGTGCCAGCAGCGTAGGGGGTGGAGAATTTACCGGGGAGCTGTTTTTT.

This clone was counted a few times. The V gene is TRBV9, the J gene TRBJ2-1; a weak D match, TRBD2 (5 bases). Germline CDR1 and CDR2: SGDLS and YYNGEE. This CDR3 region has 16 residues. Between the trimmed V and J ends, which lost 0 bases and 0 bases, there was a span of 10 bases. The CDR3 region has the DNA TGTGCCAGCAGCGTAGGCGGACTTGGCTCCTACAATGAGCAGTTCTTC. Protein sequence: CASSVGGLGSYNEQFF.

This clone was counted a single time. V gene TRBV6-1 combines with J gene TRBJ1-1, with D perhaps TRBD1 (5 bases). The germline V gene encodes CDR1 MNHNS and CDR2 SASEGT. The CDR3 totals 13 residues. With 4 bases removed from V and 3 bases from J, the gap between germline ends came to 9 bases. The CDR3 nucleotides are TGTGCCAGCAGTGCTCAGGGAGACACTGAAGCTTTCTTT. Residues: CASSAQGDTEAFF.

The chain couples TRBV9 to TRBJ2-3, with TRBD2 identical over 7 bases. Trimming removed 0 bases from V and 3 bases from J; junction bases left unmatched: 4. Germline values: CDR1 SGDLS, CDR2 YYNGEE. The CDR3 covers 15 residues. This CDR3 reads CASSVAGAGTDTQYF. In nucleotides, the CDR3 is TGTGCCAGCAGCGTAGCTGGAGCGGGAACAGATACGCAGTATTTT.